This T cell receptor (beta chain) derives from a study of Graves' ophthalmopathy and Graves' hyperthyroidism. The V gene end was trimmed by 7 bases and the J gene end by 5 bases; junction bases not matched to a gene: 4. The CDR3 extends over 13 amino acids. CDR1 and CDR2 from the germline V gene are KGHDR and SFDVKD. Amplifying from RNA transcripts, the study obtained TCR beta CDR3 regions. RT-PCR was first run with HTBI primers, then multiplex PCR in a second round. Via MiXCR, TCRdb re-called the multiplex PCR reads, giving one row per CDR3 protein. In the table there are some 520,000 distinct CDR3 sequences, about an eighth of which are singletons. The table lists this clonotype with many counts.

The sequenced material came from blood. V is TRBV24-1 and J is TRBJ2-5; 9 positions match TRBD1. The clonotype originates from a woman aged 25 to 39 with Graves' ophthalmopathy. The CDR3 bases are TGTGCCACCAGCACAGGGGGCCGGGAGACCCAGTACTTC. Protein: CATSTGGRETQYF.